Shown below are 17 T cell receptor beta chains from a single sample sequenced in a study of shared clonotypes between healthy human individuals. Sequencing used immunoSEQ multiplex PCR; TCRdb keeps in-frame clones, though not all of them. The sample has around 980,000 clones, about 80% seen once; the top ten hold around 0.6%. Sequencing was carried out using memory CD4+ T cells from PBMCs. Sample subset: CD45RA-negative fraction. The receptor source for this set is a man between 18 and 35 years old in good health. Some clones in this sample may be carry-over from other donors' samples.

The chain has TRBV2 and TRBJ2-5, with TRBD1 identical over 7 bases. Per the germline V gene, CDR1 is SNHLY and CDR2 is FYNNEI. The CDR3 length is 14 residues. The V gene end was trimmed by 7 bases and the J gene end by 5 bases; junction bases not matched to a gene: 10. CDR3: CASNLDRAKETQYF. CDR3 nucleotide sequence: TGTGCCAGCAATCTCGACAGGGCTAAGGAGACCCAGTACTTC.

As DNA, the CDR3 is TGTGCCAGCGGTGGGACAGCTCTCTCTGGAAACACCATATATTTT. Translation: CASGGTALSGNTIYF. V gene TRBV27 combines with J gene TRBJ1-3; 7 bases fit TRBD1. V lost 8 bases to trimming and J lost 0 bases; unmatched junction nucleotides: 7. Germline V gene sequence: CDR1 MNHEY, CDR2 SMNVEV (reference sequence). The CDR3 covers 15 residues.

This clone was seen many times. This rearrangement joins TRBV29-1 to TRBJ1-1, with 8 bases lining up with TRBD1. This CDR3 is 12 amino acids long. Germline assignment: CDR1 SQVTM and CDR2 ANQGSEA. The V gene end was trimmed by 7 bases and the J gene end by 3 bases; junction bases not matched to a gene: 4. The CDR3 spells CSGDRGDTEAFF. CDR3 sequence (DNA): TGCAGCGGCGACAGGGGAGACACTGAAGCTTTCTTT.

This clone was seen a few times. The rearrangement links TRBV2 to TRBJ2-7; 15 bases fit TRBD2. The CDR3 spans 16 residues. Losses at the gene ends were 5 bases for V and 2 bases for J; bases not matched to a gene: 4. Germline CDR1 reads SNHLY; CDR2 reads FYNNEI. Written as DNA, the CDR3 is TGTGCCAGCAGTCTTCGGACTAGCGGGAGGGCCTACGAGCAGTACTTC. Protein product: CASSLRTSGRAYEQYF. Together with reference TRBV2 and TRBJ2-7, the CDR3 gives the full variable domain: EPEVTQTPSHQVTQMGQEVILRCVPISNHLYFYWYRQILGQKVEFLVSFYNNEISEKSEIFDDQFSVERPDGSNFTLKIRSTKLEDSAMYFCASSLRTSGRAYEQYFGPGTRLTVT.

The CDR3 sequence: CATSQSFAAGELFF. CDR3 nucleotides: TGTGCCACCAGTCAGAGCTTCGCCGCCGGGGAGCTGTTTTTT. The chain carries TRBV15 and TRBJ2-2; D is uncertain. Germline CDR1 is LNHNV and CDR2 is YYDKDF (reference sequence). The germline V and J ends were trimmed by 6 bases and 6 bases, with 14 bases remaining between them. The CDR3 runs 14 residues.

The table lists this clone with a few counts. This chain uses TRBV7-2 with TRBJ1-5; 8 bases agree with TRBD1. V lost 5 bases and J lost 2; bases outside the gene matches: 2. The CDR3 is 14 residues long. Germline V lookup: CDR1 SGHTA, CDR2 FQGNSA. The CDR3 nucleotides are TGTGCCAGCAGCCAACAGGGGGGCAATCAGCCCCAGCATTTT. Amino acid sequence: CASSQQGGNQPQHF.

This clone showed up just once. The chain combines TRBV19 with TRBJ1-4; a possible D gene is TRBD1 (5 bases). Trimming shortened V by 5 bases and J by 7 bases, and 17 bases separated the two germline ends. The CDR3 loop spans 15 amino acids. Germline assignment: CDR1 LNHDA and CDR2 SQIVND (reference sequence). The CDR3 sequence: CASSPPGGWGEKLFF. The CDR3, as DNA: TGTGCCAGTAGTCCCCCCGGGGGATGGGGTGAAAAACTGTTTTTT.

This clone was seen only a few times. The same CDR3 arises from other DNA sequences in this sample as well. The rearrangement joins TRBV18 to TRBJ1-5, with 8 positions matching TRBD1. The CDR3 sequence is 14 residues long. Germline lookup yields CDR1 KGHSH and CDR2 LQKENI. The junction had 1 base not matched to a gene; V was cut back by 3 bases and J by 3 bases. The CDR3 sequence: CASSPTGANQPQHF. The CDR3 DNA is TGTGCCAGCTCACCGACAGGGGCCAATCAGCCCCAGCATTTT.

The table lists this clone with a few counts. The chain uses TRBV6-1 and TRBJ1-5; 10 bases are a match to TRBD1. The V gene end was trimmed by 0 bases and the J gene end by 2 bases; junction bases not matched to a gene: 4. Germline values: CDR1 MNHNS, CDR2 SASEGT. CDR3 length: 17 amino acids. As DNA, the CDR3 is TGTGCCAGCAGTGAAGCTTGGGGGACAGGGGGCAATCAGCCCCAGCATTTT. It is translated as CASSEAWGTGGNQPQHF.

The CDR3 DNA is TGTGCCAGCAGCTTGAAGCAGGGGGCCCTAAACGAGCAGTACTTC. Encoded protein: CASSLKQGALNEQYF. The chain employs TRBV5-4 and TRBJ2-7, with 8 nucleotides matching TRBD1. The CDR3 contains 15 residues. Losses at the gene ends were 1 base for V and 5 bases for J; bases not matched to a gene: 8. Looked up from germline, CDR1 is SGHNT and CDR2 is YYREEE (reference sequence).

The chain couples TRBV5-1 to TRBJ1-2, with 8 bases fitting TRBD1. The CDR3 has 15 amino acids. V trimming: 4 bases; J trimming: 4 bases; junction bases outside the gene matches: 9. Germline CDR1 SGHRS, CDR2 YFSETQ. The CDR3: CASSREDRDSYGYTF. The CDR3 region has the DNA TGCGCCAGCAGCCGGGAGGACAGGGACAGCTATGGCTACACCTTC.

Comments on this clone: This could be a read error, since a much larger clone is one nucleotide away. The CDR3 loop is CASRSQGLSYSEQFF. The CDR3 region has the DNA TGTGCCAGCAGGAGTCAGGGGCTCTCCTACAGTGAGCAGTTCTTC. V and J are TRBV6-5 and TRBJ2-1, with a tentative D call TRBD1 (6 bases). This CDR3 spans 15 amino acids. The V gene's germline CDR1 is MNHEY and CDR2 SVGAGI.

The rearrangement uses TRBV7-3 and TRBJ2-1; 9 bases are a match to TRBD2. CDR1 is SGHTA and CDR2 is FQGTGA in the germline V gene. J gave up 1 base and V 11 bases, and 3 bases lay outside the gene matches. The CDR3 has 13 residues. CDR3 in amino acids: CASAGGSYNEQFF. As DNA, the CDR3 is TGTGCCTCGGCGGGAGGGTCCTACAATGAGCAGTTCTTC.

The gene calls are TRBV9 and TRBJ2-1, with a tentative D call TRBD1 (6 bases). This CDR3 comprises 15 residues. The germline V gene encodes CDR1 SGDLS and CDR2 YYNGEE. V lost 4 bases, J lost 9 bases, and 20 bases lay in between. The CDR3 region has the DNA TGTGCCAGCAGCAAGTCAGGGGCCCCCGGTCTTGAGCAGTTCTTC. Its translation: CASSKSGAPGLEQFF.

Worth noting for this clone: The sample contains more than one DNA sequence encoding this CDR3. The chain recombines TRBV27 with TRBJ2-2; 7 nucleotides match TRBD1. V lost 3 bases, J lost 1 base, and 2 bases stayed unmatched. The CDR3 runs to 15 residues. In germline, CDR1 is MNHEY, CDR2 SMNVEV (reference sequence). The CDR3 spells CASSLGTVNTGELFF. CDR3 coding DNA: TGTGCCAGCAGTTTGGGGACAGTGAACACCGGGGAGCTGTTTTTT.

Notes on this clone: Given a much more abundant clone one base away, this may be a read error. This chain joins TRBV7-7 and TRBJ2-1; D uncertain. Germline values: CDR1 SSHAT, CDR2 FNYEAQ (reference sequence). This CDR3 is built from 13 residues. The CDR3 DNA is TGTGCCAGCAGCTTAAACTCCCACAATGAGCAGTTCTTC. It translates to CASSLNSHNEQFF.

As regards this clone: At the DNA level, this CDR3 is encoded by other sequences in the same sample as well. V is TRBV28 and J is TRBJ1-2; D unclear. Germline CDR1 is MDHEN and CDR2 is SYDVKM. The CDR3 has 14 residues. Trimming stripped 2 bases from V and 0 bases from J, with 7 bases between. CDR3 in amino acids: CASSLDRANYGYTF. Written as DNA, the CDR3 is TGTGCCAGCAGTTTAGATCGGGCTAACTATGGCTACACCTTC.